Presented here are 4 T cell receptor beta chains from one specimen sequenced in a study of blood T cell repertoires in COVID-19. TCRdb's copy holds only in-frame clones and misses some; the assay was immunoSEQ multiplex PCR. The table lists over 50,000 clones, 65% to 85% of them singletons. Sequencing used PBMCs or T cells enriched from blood (not recorded which). The origin of the receptors is a woman aged 40-49 years with acute COVID-19.

A note on this clone: The junction does not match germline at one end; this may be a read error. The chain's CDR3 is CASSAAKTGELFF. CDR3 nucleotides: TGTGCCAGCAGCGCTGCGAAGACCGGGGAGCTGTTTTTT. The J gene is TRBJ2-2, the V gene TRBV3-1 (or the pseudogene TRBV3-2); D is undetermined. The germline CDR1 and CDR2 sequences are LGHDT and YNNKEL (reference sequence). The CDR3 loop spans 13 amino acids.

This clone was observed once. This chain links TRBV5-1 with TRBJ2-2, with D unresolved. V lost 2 bases and J 4 bases, leaving 12 bases between the germline ends. The CDR3 is made up of 15 amino acids. Germline CDR1 SGHRS, CDR2 YFSETQ. The CDR3 nucleotides are TGCGCCAGCAGCTTAGGCCCCCTAGGCACCGGGGAGCTGTTTTTT. Translated, it gives CASSLGPLGTGELFF. The variable domain in full, with the rest retrieved from reference TRBV5-1 and TRBJ2-2, is KAGVTQTPRYLIKTRGQQVTLSCSPISGHRSVSWYQQTPGQGLQFLFEYFSETQRNKGNFPGRFSGRQFSNSRSEMNVSTLELGDSALYLCASSLGPLGTGELFFGEGSRLTVL.

The J gene is TRBJ2-5, the V gene TRBV11-2; TRBD1 aligns across 8 bases. The CDR3 covers 15 residues. Trimming removed 5 bases from V and 4 bases from J; junction bases left unmatched: 9. CDR1 is SGHAT and CDR2 is FQNNGV in the germline V gene. CDR3 loop: CASSHPIDRGETQYF. The CDR3 DNA is TGTGCCAGCAGCCACCCTATTGACAGGGGAGAGACCCAGTACTTC.

There are a few counts of this clone. This CDR3 is CASSLGTGGGYTF. CDR3 nucleotide sequence: TGTGCCAGCAGTTTAGGGACAGGGGGTGGCTACACCTTC. The V and J genes are TRBV27 and TRBJ1-2; TRBD1 matches 11 bases. The CDR3 spans 13 residues. Germline V gives CDR1 MNHEY, CDR2 SMNVEV (reference sequence). Trimming took 2 bases from V and 7 from J; bases not matched to a gene: 0.